The sequence of this TCR beta chain was determined in a study of blood T cell repertoires in COVID-19. Study information: The United States, Italy and Spain provided the acute and convalescent COVID-19 samples. The analysed material was cDNA or gDNA that came from T cells, B-cell-depleted T cells, or PBMCs.

In germline, CDR1 is PRHDT, CDR2 FYEKMQ (reference sequence). The CDR3 is 14 residues long. Deletions cut 5 bases from V and 1 base from J, with 12 bases between. Per the original data handling: Amplifying reference gene primers gave estimates of nucleated cell counts. The data were produced by immunoSEQ multiplex PCR, yet TCRdb's version contains in-frame clones alone and is incomplete. The V and J calls and clone size come from that table; D and trimming were worked out from the DNA. This sample has about 210,000 clones, with approximately 85% found just once. Source material: peripheral blood. The chain employs TRBV13 and TRBJ2-7; no firm D call. The clonotype originates from a woman between 50 and 59 years old with active or convalescent COVID-19. The CDR3 reads CASSRQALSYEQYF. The CDR3 region has the DNA TGTGCCAGCAGCCGCCAGGCTTTGTCCTACGAGCAGTACTTC.